These 9 T cell receptor beta chains share one sample of origin, sequenced in a study of blood T cell repertoires in COVID-19. Sequencing used immunoSEQ multiplex PCR; TCRdb keeps in-frame clones, though not all of them. The sample comprises approximately 230,000 clones, around 90% of which are singletons, and 1.5% to 2% rests with the top ten. Sequenced material: PBMCs or T cells enriched from blood (not recorded which). These TCRs come from a woman in her late teens or twenties who had recovered from COVID-19.

The gene calls are TRBV11-2 and TRBJ2-7; D is uncertain. The germline V gene has CDR1 SGHAT and CDR2 FQNNGV. The germline V and J ends were trimmed by 2 bases and 2 bases, with 16 bases remaining between them. This CDR3 spans 16 amino acids. The CDR3 is CASSLNPIASPYEQYF. CDR3 coding DNA: TGTGCCAGCAGCTTAAACCCTATAGCAAGCCCCTACGAGCAGTACTTC.

This chain links TRBV28 with TRBJ1-2; 8 nucleotides line up with TRBD1. Germline-derived CDR1 and CDR2 are MDHEN and SYDVKM. Trimming at V came to 6 bases and at J to 0 bases, leaving 9 bases not matched to a gene. The CDR3 is 16 amino acids. The CDR3 DNA is TGTGCCAGCAGCGAGGACAGGGTCTATGCTAACTATGGCTACACCTTC. Its translation is CASSEDRVYANYGYTF.

V gene TRBV14 combines with J gene TRBJ2-7; the match to TRBD2 covers 12 bases. The CDR3 extends over 14 amino acids. The germline V gene encodes CDR1 SGHDN and CDR2 FVKESK. V was pared by 5 bases and J by 2 bases, with 1 base of the junction left unmatched. The CDR3 DNA follows: TGTGCCAGCAGCTGGACTAGCGGGGCCTACGAGCAGTACTTC. It codes for CASSWTSGAYEQYF.

This chain connects TRBV6-5 to TRBJ2-2, with D uncertain. The germline CDR1 and CDR2 sequences are MNHEY and SVGAGI. The ends were cut back, 6 bases at V and 2 bases at J, with 7 bases in the middle. CDR3 length equals 13 residues. CDR3 nucleotides: TGTGCCAGCAGCACTACAAACACCGGGGAGCTGTTTTTT. This translates into CASSTTNTGELFF.

This chain links TRBV5-1 with TRBJ2-2; TRBD1 matches at 8 bases. The CDR3 runs to 16 residues. V gave up 1 base and J gave up 1 base; unmatched junction bases: 3. Germline V gives CDR1 SGHRS, CDR2 YFSETQ. The CDR3 loop reads CASSLSGTGNTGELFF. The DNA for the CDR3 is TGCGCCAGCAGCTTGTCAGGGACAGGGAACACCGGGGAGCTGTTTTTT. Drawing the rest from reference TRBV5-1 and TRBJ2-2, the complete variable domain is KAGVTQTPRYLIKTRGQQVTLSCSPISGHRSVSWYQQTPGQGLQFLFEYFSETQRNKGNFPGRFSGRQFSNSRSEMNVSTLELGDSALYLCASSLSGTGNTGELFFGEGSRLTVL.

The chain is built from TRBV2 and TRBJ2-5; no firm D call. Trimming took off 1 base at V and 13 bases at J, with 13 bases between the two ends. The CDR3 consists of 12 residues. Germline values: CDR1 SNHLY, CDR2 FYNNEI. The CDR3 spells CASSEGWASRYF. Here the CDR3 DNA reads TGTGCCAGCAGTGAAGGTTGGGCCTCGAGGTACTTC.

The chain is built from TRBV28 and TRBJ1-2; D is possibly TRBD1 (5 bases). The CDR3 contains 13 residues. The germline V and J ends were trimmed by 4 bases and 8 bases, with 14 bases remaining between them. Per the germline V gene, CDR1 is MDHEN and CDR2 is SYDVKM. The CDR3 nucleotides are TGTGCCAGCAGTTGGGGCGTCTTAGGAGGCTACACCTTC. Its translation: CASSWGVLGGYTF.

The chain recombines TRBV6-1 with TRBJ2-4; tentative D call: TRBD1 (5 bases). Trimming removed 4 bases from V and 7 bases from J, with 11 bases in between. Germline CDR1 and CDR2: MNHNS and SASEGT. This CDR3 has 13 amino acids. The CDR3 coding sequence is TGTGCCAGCAGTGGATATTCAGGGAACATTCAGTACTTC. It specifies CASSGYSGNIQYF.

The rearrangement joins TRBV7-3 to TRBJ2-6; tentative D call: TRBD2 (6 bases). The CDR3 sequence is 17 residues long. Germline CDR1 is SGHTA and CDR2 is FQGTGA. The V end lost 1 base, the J end lost 0 bases, and 10 bases lay between the germline ends. The CDR3 spells CASSLKVEGSGANVLTF. As DNA, the CDR3 is TGTGCCAGCAGCTTAAAGGTGGAGGGCTCTGGGGCCAACGTCCTGACTTTC.